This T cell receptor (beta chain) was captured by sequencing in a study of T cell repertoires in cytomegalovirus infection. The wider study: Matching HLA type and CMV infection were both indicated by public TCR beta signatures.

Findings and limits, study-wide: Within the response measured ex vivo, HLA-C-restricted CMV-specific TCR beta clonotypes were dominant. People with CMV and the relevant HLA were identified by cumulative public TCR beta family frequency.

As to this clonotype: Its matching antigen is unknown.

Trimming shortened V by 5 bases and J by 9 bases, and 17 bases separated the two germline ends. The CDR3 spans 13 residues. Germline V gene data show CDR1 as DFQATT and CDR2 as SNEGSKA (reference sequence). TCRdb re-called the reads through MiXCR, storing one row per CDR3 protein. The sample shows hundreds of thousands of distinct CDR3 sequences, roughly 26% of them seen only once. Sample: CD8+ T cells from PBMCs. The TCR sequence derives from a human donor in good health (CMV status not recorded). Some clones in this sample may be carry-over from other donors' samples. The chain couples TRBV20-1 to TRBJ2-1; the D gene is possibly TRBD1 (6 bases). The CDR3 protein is CSARGQSQAEQFF. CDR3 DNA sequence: TGCAGTGCTCGTGGACAGAGCCAGGCTGAGCAGTTCTTC.